These T cell receptor beta chains were read from a single sample in a study of cytomegalovirus exposure and HLA in healthy donors. Here immunoSEQ multiplex PCR was the method, and the copy in TCRdb shows in-frame clones only, minus some. The repertoire holds a few hundred thousand clones, with roughly 84% as singletons. Sequences were obtained from PBMCs. The receptor set was obtained from a man younger than 35 in good health and CMV-seropositive. The CDR3 runs from the conserved cysteine through the conserved F or W. The D gene is left open where the match is weak. Size values are once, few and many counts, or a class for expanded clones, and some rows have none.

j_call d_call v_call clone_size cdr3_aa cdr3_nt
TRBJ2-2 . TRBV27 . CASSFFRTNTGELFF TGTGCCAGCAGTTTCTTTCGGACGAACACCGGGGAGCTGTTTTTT
TRBJ1-5 . TRBV28 . CASSPTAPGNQPQHF TGTGCCAGCAGCCCTACAGCTCCGGGCAATCAGCCCCAGCATTTT
TRBJ2-4 . TRBV27 . CASSSARGYNIQYF TGTGCCAGCAGTTCCGCCCGTGGATACAACATTCAGTACTTC
TRBJ2-5 TRBD2 TRBV18 once CASSLIPGLGGETQYF TGTGCCAGCTCCCTCATCCCTGGACTAGGAGGAGAGACCCAGTACTTC
TRBJ2-1 TRBD2 TRBV5-6 . CASSWGLAGGSNEQFF TGTGCCAGCAGCTGGGGACTAGCGGGAGGATCCAATGAGCAGTTCTTC
TRBJ2-7 TRBD2 TRBV6-1 . CASRGTSGEYEQYF TGTGCCAGCCGGGGGACTAGCGGGGAATACGAGCAGTACTTC
TRBJ2-1 . TRBV9 . CASSTVGVSYNEQFF TGTGCCAGCAGCACCGTGGGGGTCTCCTACAATGAGCAGTTCTTC
TRBJ1-1 . TRBV6-1 . CASSAKAGAPGTEAFF TGTGCCAGCAGTGCAAAGGCGGGGGCGCCGGGCACTGAAGCTTTCTTT
TRBJ2-5 . TRBV20-1 . CSARDRGTQYF TGCAGTGCTAGAGACCGGGGAACCCAGTACTTC
TRBJ2-1 . TRBV2 . CASVGAGTTNEQFF TGTGCCAGCGTGGGGGCCGGGACAACTAATGAGCAGTTCTTC
TRBJ1-2 . TRBV10-3 . CAISEPQRGRTFYGYTF TGTGCCATCAGTGAGCCACAGAGGGGACGGACCTTCTATGGCTACACCTTC
TRBJ1-5 TRBD1 TRBV30 . CAWSDRGGQPQHF TGTGCCTGGAGTGACAGGGGTGGTCAGCCCCAGCATTTT
TRBJ1-2 . TRBV6-1 once CASSGVGRGLFYGYTF TGTGCCAGCAGTGGAGTCGGCAGGGGCCTTTTCTATGGCTACACCTTC
TRBJ1-2 . TRBV2 . CASRSVAWGYTF TGTGCCAGCAGATCGGTTGCCTGGGGCTACACCTTC
TRBJ1-3 . TRBV11-3 . CASSLGTEGSGNTIYF TGTGCCAGCAGCTTAGGAACAGAGGGCTCTGGAAACACCATATATTTT
TRBJ2-7 . TRBV4-3 . CASSQERYEQYF TGCGCCAGCAGCCAAGAACGCTACGAGCAGTACTTC
TRBJ2-2 . TRBV4-2 . CASSLPKAAGELFF TGTGCCAGCAGCCTACCCAAGGCGGCCGGGGAGCTGTTTTTT
TRBJ2-7 TRBD2 TRBV5-4 . CASSRAGGGSYEQYF TGTGCCAGCAGCAGAGCGGGAGGCGGATCCTACGAGCAGTACTTC
TRBJ1-1 . TRBV7-6 . CASSSSGSWDTEAFF TGTGCCAGCAGCTCCTCAGGGAGTTGGGACACTGAAGCTTTCTTT
TRBJ1-1 TRBD1 TRBV19 . CASSFTGTGSTEAFF TGTGCCAGTAGCTTCACCGGGACAGGGTCTACTGAAGCTTTCTTT
TRBJ1-2 TRBD1 TRBV6-5 . CASSWGTTGDGYTF TGTGCCAGCAGTTGGGGGACGACAGGGGATGGCTACACCTTC
TRBJ2-7 TRBD1 TRBV28 . CASSRGQRYEQYF TGTGCCAGCAGTAGGGGGCAGAGGTACGAGCAGTACTTC